This TCR beta chain was recorded in a study of T cell responses to AZD1222 COVID-19 vaccine. Overall study results and limits: Baseline seropositivity occurred in only six AZD1222 recipients. In the spike-specific TCR repertoire, nearly half reportedly target unmutated variant regions. Vaccine-associated CD4 TCRs spanned spike, dominant at 160-218 and 743-854.

Only in-frame clones appear in the TCRdb table, and some are missing; sequencing was by immunoSEQ multiplex PCR. This repertoire shows under 80,000 clones, around 74% found once; its top ten account for roughly 21%. About this clone: Its matching antigen is unknown.

The ends were cut back, 3 bases at V and 4 bases at J, with 9 bases in the middle. CDR3 length equals 13 residues. Germline CDR1 reads LGHNT; CDR2 reads FRNRAP. This chain links TRBV12-5 with TRBJ1-1; D is perhaps TRBD1 (6 bases). The TCR comes from an adult in good health. Source: peripheral blood, taken on day 0 of MenACWY control vaccination. The CDR3: CASGLQGGTEAFF. CDR3 nucleotides: TGTGCTAGTGGTTTACAGGGAGGCACTGAAGCTTTCTTT.